The next 10 T cell receptor beta chains were all read from a single sample in a study of regulatory T cells in long-lasting Graves disease. Described time point: persistent/refractory GD, antithyroid drugs over 5 years with positive TRAb. PBMC RNA was the source of the TCR library. Relying on iRepertoire HTBI primers and Arm-PCR of CDR3 regions, the team built TCR beta libraries. TCRdb itself ran the multiplex PCR reads through MiXCR, one entry per CDR3 protein. Among 700,000 or so distinct CDR3 sequences, about 32% were seen once, and the ten largest hold under 55%. The starting material was peripheral blood mononuclear cells (PBMCs), obtained when the disease was refractory, from a patient treated with antithyroid drugs. The receptors come from a female donor with Graves disease.

A remark on this clonotype: A much larger clone sits a single nucleotide away, making a read error possible. V gene TRBV3-1 combines with J gene TRBJ2-5; TRBD1 or TRBD2 may be the D gene (5 bases each). V lost 6 bases to trimming and J lost 0 bases, with 8 bases between them. The CDR3 contains 13 residues. Germline V CDR1 and CDR2: LGHDT, YNNKEL (reference sequence). The CDR3 loop reads CASRTGHQETQYF. CDR3 coding DNA: TGTGCCAGCAGAACGGGACACCAAGAGACCCAGTACTTC.

Turning to this clonotype: At one end, the junction sequence differs from germline, possibly due to a read error. This sequence joins TRBV5-5 and TRBJ1-2; 7 bases line up with TRBD1. Germline V gene data show CDR1 as SGHKS and CDR2 as YYEKEE (reference sequence). The CDR3 loop spans 12 amino acids. The CDR3 protein is CASSFGQTGTNF. In DNA form, the CDR3 reads TGTGCCAGCAGCTTCGGACAGACAGGGACCAACTTC.

V is TRBV27 and J is TRBJ2-2; 7 positions match TRBD2. Trimming cost V 7 bases and J 7 bases; bases outside gene matches: 6. Per the germline V gene, CDR1 is MNHEY and CDR2 is SMNVEV (reference sequence). The CDR3 length is 13 residues. CDR3 in amino acids: CASIGREHGELFF. The CDR3 nucleotides are TGTGCCAGCATCGGGCGGGAGCACGGGGAGCTGTTTTTT.

V and J are TRBV10-2 and TRBJ1-2; the D is unclear. This CDR3 spans 12 amino acids. Germline assignment: CDR1 WSHSY and CDR2 SAAADI. V dropped 0 bases and J dropped 10 bases, with 9 bases sitting between them. CDR3 in amino acids: CASSESRHPYTF. The CDR3 nucleotides read TGCGCCAGCAGTGAGTCGAGGCATCCCTACACCTTC.

This clonotype was seen more than once but under ten times. The chain uses TRBV6-1 and TRBJ2-5; 9 nucleotides agree with TRBD1. CDR3 length equals 13 residues. In germline, CDR1 is MNHNS, CDR2 SASEGT. V lost 8 bases, J lost 1 base, and 2 bases stayed unmatched. The CDR3 DNA reads as TGTGCCAGCCGGGACAGGGCCCAAGAGACCCAGTACTTC. It specifies CASRDRAQETQYF.

The chain combines TRBV3-1 with TRBJ1-1; D is uncertain. CDR1 LGHDT and CDR2 YNNKEL come from the germline V gene (reference sequence). V was clipped by 3 bases and J by 6 bases, with 17 bases between them. The CDR3 loop spans 15 amino acids. The CDR3 DNA reads as TGTGCCAGCAGCCACCAGGCCGGATTAGGCTCTGAAGCTTTCTTT. The encoded protein is CASSHQAGLGSEAFF. Together with reference TRBV3-1 and TRBJ1-1, the CDR3 gives the full variable domain: DTAVSQTPKYLVTQMGNDKSIKCEQNLGHDTMYWYKQDSKKFLKIMFSYNNKELIINETVPNRFSPKSPDKAHLNLHINSLELGDSAVYFCASSHQAGLGSEAFFGQGTRLTVV.

This chain joins TRBV7-6 and TRBJ1-1; D is unresolved. The CDR3 is 13 amino acids. V lost 3 bases and J 1 base, leaving 6 bases between the germline ends. Germline V gene data show CDR1 as SGHVS and CDR2 as FNYEAQ. CDR3 sequence reads: CASSFNPNTEAFF. CDR3 sequence (DNA): TGTGCCAGCAGCTTCAATCCGAACACTGAAGCTTTCTTT.

This clonotype was picked up a small number of times. The V gene is TRBV6-2 or TRBV6-3, the J gene TRBJ2-7, with a weak D call TRBD1 (6 bases). Between the trimmed V and J ends, which lost 0 bases and 6 bases, there was a span of 15 bases. Germline V gene lookup returns CDR1 MNHEY and CDR2 SVGEGT. The CDR3 covers 15 residues. CDR3 region: CASSYSNRAGVEQYF. DNA for the CDR3: TGTGCCAGCAGTTACTCGAATCGGGCAGGGGTCGAGCAGTACTTC.

V is TRBV12-3 or TRBV12-4 and J is TRBJ2-2; maybe TRBD1 (5 bases). Trimming removed 5 bases at V and 3 bases at J, with 10 bases between. The CDR3 spans 14 residues. In nucleotides, the CDR3 is TGTGCCAGCAGTGGGGCGGAATACACCGGGGAGCTGTTTTTT. This gives the protein CASSGAEYTGELFF.

This sequence joins TRBV6-1 and TRBJ2-7; D is ambiguous. V was pared by 6 bases and J by 2 bases, with 17 bases between. CDR3 size: 15 residues. The germline V gene encodes CDR1 MNHNS and CDR2 SASEGT. The CDR3 coding sequence is TGTGCCAGCAGAACGTTACTACACTTCGCCTACGAGCAGTACTTC. Translated: CASRTLLHFAYEQYF.